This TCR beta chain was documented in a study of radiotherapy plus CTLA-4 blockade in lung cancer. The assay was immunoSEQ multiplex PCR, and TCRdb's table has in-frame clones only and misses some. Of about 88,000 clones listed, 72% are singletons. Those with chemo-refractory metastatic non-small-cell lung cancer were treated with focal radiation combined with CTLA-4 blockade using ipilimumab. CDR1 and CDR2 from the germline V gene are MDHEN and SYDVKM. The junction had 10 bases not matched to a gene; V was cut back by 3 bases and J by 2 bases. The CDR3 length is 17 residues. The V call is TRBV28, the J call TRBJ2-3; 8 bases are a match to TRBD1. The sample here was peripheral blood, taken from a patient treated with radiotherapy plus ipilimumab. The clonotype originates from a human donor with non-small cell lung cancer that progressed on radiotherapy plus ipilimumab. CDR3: CASSFPLRTGPTDTQYF. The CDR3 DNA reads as TGTGCCAGCAGTTTCCCACTTCGGACAGGGCCCACAGATACGCAGTATTTT.